This passage covers 4 T cell receptor beta chains from one sample sequenced in a study of blood T cell repertoires in COVID-19. Assay: immunoSEQ multiplex PCR; the TCRdb copy retains only in-frame clones and omits some. Of more than 200,000 clones listed, approximately 90% are singletons. Sample: peripheral blood. The receptors stem from a man younger than 40 with COVID-19, enrolled during active disease.

The V and J genes are TRBV28 and TRBJ1-1; D unresolved. This CDR3 region has 13 residues. The V end was cut by 6 bases, the J end by 4 bases, with 12 bases between. The V gene's germline CDR1 is MDHEN and CDR2 SYDVKM. The CDR3 DNA reads TGTGCCAGCAGAATTTCAGGATTCACTGAAGCTTTCTTT. Amino acid sequence: CASRISGFTEAFF.

This chain links TRBV19 with TRBJ2-5; 8 bases fit TRBD2. Losses at the gene ends were 4 bases for V and 6 bases for J; bases not matched to a gene: 13. CDR3 size: 16 residues. Germline V gene data show CDR1 as LNHDA and CDR2 as SQIVND (reference sequence). Here the CDR3 reads CASSSPASGRGKTQYF. The DNA of the CDR3 is TGTGCCAGTAGTAGCCCTGCTAGCGGGCGCGGGAAGACCCAGTACTTC.

The genes are TRBV5-8 and TRBJ1-5; TRBD1 agrees at 11 bases. V shed 2 bases and J 2 bases; nucleotides not matched to a gene: 3. Germline CDR1 SGHTS, CDR2 YDEGEE. CDR3 length: 16 residues. The CDR3 sequence: CASSFRTGGGNQPQHF. CDR3 DNA sequence: TGTGCCAGCAGCTTCAGGACAGGGGGCGGCAATCAGCCCCAGCATTTT.

CDR3 in DNA: TGTGCTAACCGTAGGGGACTAGCGGGGGAGGAGCAGTTCTTC. It yields the protein CANRRGLAGEEQFF. The chain uses TRBV10-3 and TRBJ2-1; 14 nucleotides align to TRBD2. In germline, CDR1 is ENHRY, CDR2 SYGVKD. This CDR3 is built from 14 residues.